This T cell receptor (beta chain) was sequenced in a study of regulatory T cells in long-lasting Graves disease. Study background: Graves' patients, diagnosed recently, had received antithyroid drugs under 3 months.

With iRepertoire HTBI primers and Arm-PCR of CDR3 regions, TCR beta libraries were built. MiXCR, run by TCRdb on the multiplex PCR reads, gives a single entry per CDR3 protein. The sample holds some 600,000 distinct CDR3 sequences; about 16% are singletons and the top ten take about 12%. Specified time point: newly diagnosed GD, antithyroid drugs for less than 3 months. The authors made the TCR library using RNA they extracted from PBMCs. The length of the CDR3 is 16 residues. V gave up 4 bases and J gave up 2 bases, with 15 bases separating them. Looked up from germline, CDR1 is MNHNS and CDR2 is SASEGT. Study-wide results and caveats: Since the sample size was small, accuracy may have been reduced.

Many counts were recorded for this clonotype. Its antigen is unknown. This sample was also put to use in a study of T cells in Graves' hyperthyroidism and ophthalmopathy.

This chain links TRBV6-1 with TRBJ1-5; possible D gene TRBD1, 5 bases. The TCR originated in a man aged 18 to 30 with Graves disease. Sequences were derived from peripheral blood mononuclear cells (PBMCs), sampled at new diagnosis, from a patient treated with antithyroid drugs. The CDR3 spells CASSVVGAYGNQPQHF. The CDR3 DNA follows: TGTGCCAGCAGTGTAGTAGGGGCTTACGGCAATCAGCCCCAGCATTTT.